The rows below give T cell receptor beta chains drawn from one sample of a study of T cells in localized non-small cell lung cancer. Profiled with immunoSEQ multiplex PCR; TCRdb holds only in-frame clones, not every one. The data show about 76,000 clones, with 70% to 85% seen just once and around 1.3% held by the top ten. This sample comprised peripheral blood, obtained before any cancer treatment. These TCRs come from a female donor at least 60 years old with stage I lung adenocarcinoma. Both conserved end residues are trimmed from each CDR3. The order of the fields is D gene, J gene, V gene, CDR3 protein. D genes are given only for firm matches.

NA TRBJ2-6 TRBV9 ASSVARSSGANVLT
NA TRBJ2-1 TRBV6-1 ASSASQESLDEQF
NA TRBJ2-7 TRBV5-8 ASTWARGNYEQY
NA TRBJ1-2 TRBV5-1 ASSSVAVIFNYGYT
NA TRBJ1-2 TRBV7-9 ASSSGRGGTYGYT
TRBD1 TRBJ2-1 TRBV5-1 ASSQTPGQGAVEQF
NA TRBJ1-5 TRBV7-9 ASSAGTDNQPQN
NA TRBJ2-5 TRBV7-9 ASSQRRGSEETQY
TRBD1 TRBJ2-3 TRBV4-1 ASSPGSTGTPDTQY
NA TRBJ1-2 TRBV5-1 ASSPYGNYGYT
NA TRBJ2-1 TRBV7-3 ASSLVGPGGSSYNEQF
NA TRBJ1-4 TRBV19 AGTQVPVNEKLF
TRBD1 TRBJ1-2 TRBV4-3 ASSQEVTGGQGYGYT
NA TRBJ1-2 TRBV5-4 ASSHVGGDGYT
NA TRBJ1-6 TRBV7-2 ASSRDSPLH